This T cell receptor (beta chain) was obtained from a study of cytomegalovirus exposure and HLA in healthy donors (dated by TCRdb to about 2017). About the investigation overall: In an earlier analysis of 550 to 750 of the donors, about 260 Gb of sequence data and 100 million or so unique TCR beta sequences from 150 million to 200 million T cells were reported. An early release covering 550 to 700 HLA-typed donors comprised about 300 gigabases of sequencing data and approximately 80 million unique TCR sequences. Of the roughly 400 genotyped donors, roughly 76% were placed in the genetic ancestry cluster associated with self-reported Caucasian donors. The study was designed to test whether signatures of past pathogen exposure could be identified by cataloging public T cell receptors. Using immunosequencing, the study profiled T cell repertoires from 500 to 800 subjects and related those repertoires to cytomegalovirus serostatus. Along with the approximately 670-subject first cohort, a separate validation cohort of over a hundred different subjects was used. To predict cytomegalovirus infection status, the study brought together high-throughput TCR immunosequencing, statistical association of individual TCRs with disease status, and machine learning. To study patterns of TCR occurrence, a later analysis re-analyzed previously published TCR beta repertoires from under 750 donors and added high-resolution HLA genotyping. Rather than drawing on any new phenotypic data, the later analysis identified candidate immune exposures from TCR beta sequences and the way those sequences occurred across donors. An earlier analysis of 500 to 650 of the donors applied high-throughput TCR beta sequencing to assess whether each TCR beta V gene segment acted as functional or pseudogenic. Alongside the repertoire data, information on donor age, sex, ethnicity and CMV serostatus was compiled. In a later genetic analysis, genome-wide SNP genotypes for about three fifths of the roughly 670 donors were used, and that subset was treated as a discovery cohort. Every repertoire in the discovery cohort had been generated on one and the same sequencing platform. HLA typing covered class I and class II loci at four-digit resolution. The number of typed donors differed by locus: about 620-640 for A, B, C, DRB1 and DQB1; some 500 for DQA1; approximately 600 for DPA1; and 400 to 480 for DPB1. Because of strong linkage in the cohort, five DR-DQ haplotypes were treated as single units for association and clustering. Among almost 400 genotyped donors of the cohort, an average of around 240,000 unique TCR beta nucleotide sequences were sequenced per donor, approximately 20% of them non-productive.

Results and caveats for the whole study, not just this receptor: Strong co-occurrence of HLA alleles, especially DR and DQ, made assigning TCR associations to individual alleles difficult. A later analysis found that HLA-associated TCR beta chains were more clonally expanded and had lower generation probabilities than equally common non-associated chains. Only TCR beta chains were sequenced in this cohort, and the absence of alpha or paired-chain data limited detectable features. According to a later analysis, parvovirus B19, influenza, CMV and Epstein-Barr virus appeared linked to several top co-occurrence clusters. The classifier was reported to diagnose cytomegalovirus status with high specificity and sensitivity in both the original cohort and the validation cohort. A further reported finding was that TCR beta sequences accurately predicted the HLA-A and HLA-B alleles for most subjects in the first cohort. For the cohort, immune exposure information was limited to CMV serostatus. In a later analysis, TCR association rates were found to vary across HLA loci, with the most associated TCRs seen for DRB1 alleles and the fewest for HLA-C alleles. Some IMGT-functional V segments, including TRBV6-2 and TRBV6-3, could not be told apart with the 87-base-pair reads, so those segments were excluded. Most CMV-associated TCR beta chains appeared to be HLA-restricted in a later analysis, and the HLA associations seemed to be driven largely by CMV exposure. Most TCR sequences were seen in very few donors, while some public TCRs were found in many individuals. According to the authors, the approach could potentially be generalized to other disease states and immunological phenotypes. Fewer than 20 rarely observed V segments, including chromosome 9 orphons, were excluded from the earlier analysis of about 500 of the donors because counts were too low. In vitro tests confirmed that a few of the cytomegalovirus-associated TCR beta chains recognize cytomegalovirus antigens. The study listed 164 TCR beta chains as associated with cytomegalovirus. Specific HLA alleles were associated with roughly 16,000 TCR beta sequences at a false discovery rate of 0.05 in a later analysis. In a later genetic analysis, fewer N-insertions in productive TCRs were reported among donors in an Asian-associated ancestry cluster than the roughly 700-donor mean. The sequencing pipeline was judged likely to have produced a cluster of highly shared sequence variants as a technical artifact. V-gene and J-gene trimming of TCR beta chains was associated with a missense DCLRE1C variant in a later genetic analysis, and the association was replicated in an independent cohort. HLA typing was unavailable for some donors at each locus, so association tests used only the typed subset. Linkage disequilibrium might explain the correlated functional status among segregating V segments, but an unknown experimental factor could not be excluded. In an earlier analysis of 500 to 650 of the donors, most TCR beta V segments appeared in productive rearrangements about 87% or about 30% of the time, broadly matching IMGT annotations. The presence/absence analyses assumed that sequencing depth was roughly uniform across donors, and that assumption may not be true.

From the cysteine up to the phenylalanine, the CDR3 has a length of 13 residues. The CDR3 DNA has 39 bases and is translated from base 1. CDR1 MNHNY and CDR2 SVGAGI are derived from the germline V gene (reference sequence). In its sample, this clone was seen once. Its antigen remains undetermined. No much larger clone is present one base from it, and per-base qualities are unavailable. The cohort was made up of 500 to 800 healthy bone marrow donors. At the time of sampling, all cohort members were nominally healthy, though unrecorded immune exposures were likely present. The donor tested CMV seronegative, placing the donor among the roughly 400 seronegative members of the cohort. A peripheral blood sample was collected from each donor, and TCR beta sequencing was performed on peripheral blood mononuclear cells. The Qiagen DNeasy Blood Extraction Kit was used to extract genomic DNA from the blood cell samples.

Libraries were constructed by the immunoSEQ multiplex PCR assay. The multiplex PCR relied on a mix of 60 forward primers for TCR Vbeta segments and 13 reverse primers for TCR Jbeta segments. Amplification of the CDR3 region of rearranged TCR beta genes was performed with a multiplex PCR assay on genomic DNA. On the Illumina HiSeq System, the amplified TCR beta libraries were sequenced as 87-base-pair reads. Turning to the authors' computational methods: Across the 600 to 700 repertoires, a later analysis counted tens of millions of unique TCR beta chains, 8.5 million to 12 million of which were shared by at least two donors. Raw reads were error-corrected and collapsed into unique sequences with a nearest-neighbor algorithm that merged closely related sequences to remove PCR and sequencing errors. To assign V, D and J gene segments, CDR3 sequences were aligned to IMGT reference sequences. For a sequence to be retained, a match of at least six nucleotides was required to both a V gene segment and a J gene segment. Rearrangements were called productive when the CDR3 lacked stop codons and stayed in frame with V and J; all others were non-productive. CDR3 was defined by IMGT convention, running from the second conserved V-encoded cysteine to the conserved J-encoded phenylalanine. The earlier analysis of 500 to 600 of the donors excluded sequences that lacked an unambiguous match to a single V gene segment. An earlier analysis of 450 to 650 of the donors called V segments functional above 56.7% productive rearrangements and segregating when the between-donor standard deviation exceeded 5%. A statistical classification framework was developed to diagnose cytomegalovirus status using the catalog of TCR beta chain sequences. V and J gene assignment, in a later analysis, came from comparing TCR nucleotide sequences with IMGT/GENE-DB human TR gene sequences. The TCRdist pipeline was used in a later analysis to assign CDR3 sequences and most-parsimonious VDJ recombination scenarios. A later analysis defined each TCR beta chain by its CDR3 amino acid sequence plus V-gene family, and excluded reads lacking a unique V-gene family. To address suspected cross-contamination and a sequencing artifact, a later analysis removed 550 to 750 highly shared, low-generation-probability nucleotide sequences. In a later analysis, a clonal expansion index for each public chain was calculated from normalized within-repertoire ranks of inferred template counts. In a later analysis, generation probabilities were computed with a VDJ recombination model fitted to out-of-frame rearrangements, and the resulting probabilities were checked against IGoR. In a later analysis, TCR-TCR, TCR-HLA and TCR-CMV co-occurrence was scored with hypergeometric tests, and a repertoire-size bias correction was applied to TCR pairs. To estimate false discovery rates, a later analysis permuted the HLA or CMV assignments 20 times. In a later analysis, co-occurring TCRs were grouped using DBSCAN, with TCRdist sequence similarity added in when clustering inside HLA-allele-positive subsets. For co-occurrence clustering, repertoires with fewer than 30,000 or more than 120,000 public chains were excluded, along with roughly 5 repertoires with anomalous nucleotide sharing. TCRdb stores this immuneACCESS table with in-frame sequences only. Part of the clones is absent; in the studies checked, under half of the shortfall reflects unresolved V genes, and no reason is known for the rest. V, J and clone size are those of that table, while D and trimming were read from the DNA. The sample includes about 210,000 clones, with 65% to 90% observed a single time. Approximately 0.31% of the sample comes from the top ten.

Sequenced sample: PBMCs. In this chain, TRBV6-6 is recombined with TRBJ2-5, with the D gene call left open. The source of this sequence is a woman in her 30s in good health and CMV-seronegative. The sequenced DNA: TGTGCTTTGACGCGGAGTCCCCAAGAGACCCAGTACTTC. This yields the protein CALTRSPQETQYF.